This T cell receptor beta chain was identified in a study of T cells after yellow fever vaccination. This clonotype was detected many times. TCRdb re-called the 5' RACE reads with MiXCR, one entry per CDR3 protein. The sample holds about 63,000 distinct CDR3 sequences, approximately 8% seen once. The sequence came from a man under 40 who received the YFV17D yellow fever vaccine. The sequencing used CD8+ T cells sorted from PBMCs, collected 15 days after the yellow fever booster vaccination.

CDR3 nucleotide sequence: TGCGCCAGCAGCTCGGAGGGGGGGGCCTATCCCTACGAGCAGTACTTC. Its protein is CASSSEGGAYPYEQYF. The V and J genes are TRBV5-1 and TRBJ2-7; tentatively, D is TRBD2 (7 bases). The V gene lost 3 bases and the J gene lost 2 bases, with 18 bases spanning the gap. The CDR3 loop spans 16 amino acids. Germline V CDR1 and CDR2: SGHRS, YFSETQ.